Described below is a single T cell receptor (beta chain) sequence and its context. The target of this receptor is not known. Base qualities are not provided; no much larger clone lies one nucleotide away. The CDR3 regions of human TCRbeta chains were analyzed by immunosequencing. The authors processed their data as follows. Repertoire TCRs were matched against a reference library of SARS-CoV-2-specific TCRs generated with the MIRA antigen-specificity platform. Breadth meant the fraction of unique TCRs that were SARS-CoV-2-associated, whereas depth meant the fraction of total T cells that were SARS-CoV-2-associated. Using the MIRA data, every spike-specific TCR was mapped to the spike region that the TCR reacted to and assigned to either a CD4 or a CD8 class. Log10-transformed breadth and depth values were compared by one-way ANOVA with Sidak's multiple comparisons tests. Drawn from immuneACCESS, this table holds only the in-frame rearrangements with V and J called that TCRdb kept. Clones are partly lost; checked studies trace under half to an unresolved V gene and leave the rest unexplained. V and J calls and clone size follow that table, whereas D and trimming were derived from the DNA. The sample includes about 130,000 clones, with over 75% observed a single time. Together, the top ten hold 2.8% of the sample.

Counted from cysteine to phenylalanine, this CDR3 has 17 amino acids. Only the CDR3 portion is preserved as DNA: 51 bases, with reading frame beginning at the first base. In the germline V gene, CDR1 corresponds to SGHDT and CDR2 to YYEEEE. V loses 3 bases at its end and J loses 3 bases; junction bases beyond the gene matches: 8. The time point label, read with the paper, signifies: baseline before first vaccination. The vaccinee samples were drawn from two UK trials, COV001 and COV002, one of which was a single-blind randomized controlled phase 2/3 trial testing AZD1222 (ChAdOx1 nCoV-19) in healthy adults. Trial participant PBMC samples were collected at day 0 and day 28 after the second dose for TCRbeta chain sequencing. This specimen belongs to a study of T cell responses to AZD1222 COVID-19 vaccine (dated by TCRdb to the early 2020s). Study-wide context: Because spike-specific TCR depth and breadth did not differ between the two schedules, AZD1222 recipients who got a second dose at roughly 4 weeks were pooled with those who got a second dose at roughly 12 weeks. Enrollment into the trials was organized by age into subgroups of 18-55, 56-69 and 70-plus years, and those subgroups contained roughly 140, 27 and 60 TCR-sequenced participants, respectively. A total of under 250 trial participants underwent TCR sequencing, of whom about 210 had received two doses of AZD1222 and approximately 26 had received two doses of the MenACWY control vaccine. Study-level results and caveats: Conclusions about previously exposed vaccinees are limited because only six or seven AZD1222 recipients were SARS-CoV-2 seropositive at baseline. Epitopes outside the regions mutated in the B.1.351 and B.1.1.7 variants were reportedly recognized by nearly half of the unique spike-specific TCRs. The whole spike protein was spanned by vaccine-associated CD4 TCRs, and dominant responses were seen in regions 160-218 and 743-854. In the small 56-69-year group, the increase in depth fell short of significance, most likely because of low power. Participants were mostly white British and included more females than males, and it was suggested by the authors that clonal diversity may have been underestimated. After two AZD1222 doses, spike-specific TCR breadth and depth were significantly higher than at day 0 and than in MenACWY recipients. No day 14 peak-response samples were available, so repertoires were characterized only after the peak T cell response.

Sample: peripheral blood, taken on day 0 of AZD1222 vaccination. The chain couples TRBV5-6 to TRBJ2-3, with 12 middle bases fitting TRBD2. The TCR comes from an adult in good health. Here is the DNA: TGTGCCAGCAGCTACGGACTAGCGGGAATATGGACAGATACGCAGTATTTT. Its protein reads: CASSYGLAGIWTDTQYF. Joined to the reference TRBV5-6 and TRBJ2-3 proteins, this CDR3 gives the full variable domain: DAGVTQSPTHLIKTRGQQVTLRCSPKSGHDTVSWYQQALGQGPQFIFQYYEEEERQRGNFPDRFSGHQFPNYSSELNVNALLLGDSALYLCASSYGLAGIWTDTQYFGPGTRLTVL.